This T cell receptor (beta chain) was obtained from a study of blood T cell repertoires in COVID-19. Study context: Researchers got acute and convalescent COVID-19 samples from the United States, Italy and Spain. PBMCs, B-cell-depleted T cells, or T cells provided the cDNA or gDNA that made up the material.

CDR1 and CDR2 from the germline V gene are SGHVS and FQNEAQ. CDR3 length: 15 amino acids. Losses at the gene ends were 5 bases for V and 4 bases for J; bases not matched to a gene: 7. As processed by the authors: Cell counts per sample came from amplifying reference gene primers. Data came from immunoSEQ multiplex PCR; TCRdb stores just in-frame clones and leaves some out. V, J and clone size are taken as reported in that table, and D and trimming were inferred from the DNA itself. Seen here are around 290,000 clones, around nine tenths observed once, and the top ten hold approximately 4.3%. The chain has TRBV7-8 and TRBJ2-1; 8 bases agree with TRBD1. The sample taken for sequencing was peripheral blood. The receptor was isolated from a man aged 40-55 years with acute or convalescent COVID-19. CDR3 in amino acids: CASSRETGVYNEQFF. CDR3 DNA: TGTGCCAGCAGCCGCGAGACAGGGGTATACAATGAGCAGTTCTTC.